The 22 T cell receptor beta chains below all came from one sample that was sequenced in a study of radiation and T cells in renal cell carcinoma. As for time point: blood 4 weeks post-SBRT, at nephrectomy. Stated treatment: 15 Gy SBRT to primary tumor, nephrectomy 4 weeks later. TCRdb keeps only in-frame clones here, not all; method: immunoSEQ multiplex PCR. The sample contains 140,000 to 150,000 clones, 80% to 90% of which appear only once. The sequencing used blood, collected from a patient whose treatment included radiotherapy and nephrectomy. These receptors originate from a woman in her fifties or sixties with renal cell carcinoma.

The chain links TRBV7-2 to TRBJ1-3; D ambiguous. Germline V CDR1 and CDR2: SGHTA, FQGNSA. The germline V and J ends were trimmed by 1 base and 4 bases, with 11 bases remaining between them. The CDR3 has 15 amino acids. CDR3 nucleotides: TGTGCCAGCAGCTTAGATCGGGGAACGGGAAACACCATATATTTT. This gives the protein CASSLDRGTGNTIYF.

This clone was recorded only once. The CDR3 sequence: CASSIDRDTEAFF. DNA of the CDR3: TGTGCCAGCAGTATTGACAGGGACACTGAAGCTTTCTTT. The V call is TRBV9, the J call TRBJ1-1; 7 nucleotides line up with TRBD1. The CDR3 runs 13 residues. Germline CDR1 reads SGDLS; CDR2 reads YYNGEE. After removal of 5 bases from V and 3 bases from J, the junction contained 4 bases not matched to a gene.

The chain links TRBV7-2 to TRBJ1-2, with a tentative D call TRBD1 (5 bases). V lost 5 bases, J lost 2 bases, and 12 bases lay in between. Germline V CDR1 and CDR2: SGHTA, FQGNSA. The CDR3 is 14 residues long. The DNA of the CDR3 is TGTGCCAGCAGCCAAGAGAGGGGAAACTATGGCTACACCTTC. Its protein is CASSQERGNYGYTF.

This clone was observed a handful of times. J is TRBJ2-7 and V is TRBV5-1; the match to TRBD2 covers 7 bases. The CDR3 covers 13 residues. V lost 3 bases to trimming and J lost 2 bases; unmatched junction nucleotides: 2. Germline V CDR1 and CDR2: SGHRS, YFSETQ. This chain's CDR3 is CASSSSGTYEQYF. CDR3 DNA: TGCGCCAGCAGCTCCAGCGGGACCTACGAGCAGTACTTC.

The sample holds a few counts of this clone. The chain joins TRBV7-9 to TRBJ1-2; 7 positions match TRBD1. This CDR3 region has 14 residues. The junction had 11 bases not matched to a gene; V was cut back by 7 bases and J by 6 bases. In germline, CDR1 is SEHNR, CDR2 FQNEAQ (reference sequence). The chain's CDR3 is CASTFYQGEDGYTF. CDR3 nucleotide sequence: TGTGCCAGCACCTTTTATCAGGGGGAAGATGGCTACACCTTC. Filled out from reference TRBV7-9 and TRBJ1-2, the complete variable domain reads DTGVSQNPRHKITKRGQNVTFRCDPISEHNRLYWYRQTLGQGPEFLTYFQNEAQLEKSRLLSDRFSAERPKGSFSTLEIQRTEQGDSAMYLCASTFYQGEDGYTFGSGTRLTVV.

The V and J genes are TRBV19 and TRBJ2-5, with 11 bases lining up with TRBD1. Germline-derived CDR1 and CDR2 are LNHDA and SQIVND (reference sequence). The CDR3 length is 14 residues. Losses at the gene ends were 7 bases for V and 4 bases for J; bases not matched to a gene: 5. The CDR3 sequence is CASKAGQGAETQYF. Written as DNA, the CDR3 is TGTGCCAGTAAAGCAGGACAGGGGGCAGAGACCCAGTACTTC.

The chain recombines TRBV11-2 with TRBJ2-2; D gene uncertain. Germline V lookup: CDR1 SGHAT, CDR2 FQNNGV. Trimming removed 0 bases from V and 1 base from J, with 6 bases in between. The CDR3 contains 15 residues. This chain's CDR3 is CASSLDRKNTGELFF. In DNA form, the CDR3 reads TGTGCCAGCAGCTTAGACAGAAAGAACACCGGGGAGCTGTTTTTT.

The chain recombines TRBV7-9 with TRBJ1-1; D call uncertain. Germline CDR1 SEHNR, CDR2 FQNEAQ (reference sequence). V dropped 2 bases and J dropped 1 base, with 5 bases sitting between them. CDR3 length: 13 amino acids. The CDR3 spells CASSLNANTEAFF. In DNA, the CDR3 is TGTGCCAGCAGCTTAAACGCGAACACTGAAGCTTTCTTT.

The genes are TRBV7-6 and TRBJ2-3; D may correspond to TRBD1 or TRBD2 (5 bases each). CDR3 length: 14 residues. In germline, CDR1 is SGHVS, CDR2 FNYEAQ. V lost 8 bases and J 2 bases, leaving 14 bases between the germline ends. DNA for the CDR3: TGTGCCAGCGGAGGAACAGGCCTCACAGATACGCAGTATTTT. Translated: CASGGTGLTDTQYF.

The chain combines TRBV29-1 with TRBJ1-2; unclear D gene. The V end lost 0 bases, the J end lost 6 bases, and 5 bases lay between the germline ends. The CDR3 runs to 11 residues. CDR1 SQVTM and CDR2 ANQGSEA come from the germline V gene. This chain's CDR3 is CSVEDSDGYTF. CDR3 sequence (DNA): TGCAGCGTTGAAGATTCTGATGGCTACACCTTC.

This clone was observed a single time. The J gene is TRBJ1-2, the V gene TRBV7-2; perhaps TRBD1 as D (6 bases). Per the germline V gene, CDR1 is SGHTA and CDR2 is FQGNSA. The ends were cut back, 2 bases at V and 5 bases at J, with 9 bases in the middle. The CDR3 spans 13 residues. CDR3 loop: CASSLRQEYGYTF. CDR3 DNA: TGTGCCAGCAGCTTAAGACAGGAGTATGGCTACACCTTC. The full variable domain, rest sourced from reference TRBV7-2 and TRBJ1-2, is GAGVSQSPSNKVTEKGKDVELRCDPISGHTALYWYRQSLGQGLEFLIYFQGNSAPDKSGLPSDRFSAERTGGSVSTLTIQRTQQEDSAVYLCASSLRQEYGYTFGSGTRLTVV.

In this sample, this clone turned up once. The CDR3 region is CASSPQIAESSYNEQFF. CDR3 coding DNA: TGCGCCAGCAGCCCCCAGATAGCGGAAAGCTCCTACAATGAGCAGTTCTTC. The chain has TRBV5-1 and TRBJ2-1; D might be TRBD2 (6 bases). The V and J ends lost 4 bases and 0 bases respectively, with 17 bases between them. Germline V lookup: CDR1 SGHRS, CDR2 YFSETQ. The CDR3 runs to 17 residues.

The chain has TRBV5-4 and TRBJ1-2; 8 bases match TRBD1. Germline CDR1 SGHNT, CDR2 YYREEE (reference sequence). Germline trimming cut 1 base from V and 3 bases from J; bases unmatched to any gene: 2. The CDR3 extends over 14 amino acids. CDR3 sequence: CASSLTGGYYGYTF. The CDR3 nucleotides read TGTGCCAGCAGCTTGACAGGGGGTTACTATGGCTACACCTTC.

The CDR3 loop reads CASRQTGANGNEQFF. DNA for the CDR3: TGTGCCAGCAGACAGACAGGCGCAAATGGGAATGAGCAGTTCTTC. The rearrangement joins TRBV28 to TRBJ2-1; TRBD1 might be the D (6 bases). CDR1 is MDHEN and CDR2 is SYDVKM in the germline V gene. Trimming stripped 6 bases from V and 7 bases from J, with 19 bases between. The CDR3 length is 15 residues.

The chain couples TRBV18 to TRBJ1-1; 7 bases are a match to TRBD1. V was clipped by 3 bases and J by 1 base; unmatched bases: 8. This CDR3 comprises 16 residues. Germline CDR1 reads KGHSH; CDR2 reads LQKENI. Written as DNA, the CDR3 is TGTGCCAGCTCACCGCTGACAGGGAGAGGGAACACTGAAGCTTTCTTT. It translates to CASSPLTGRGNTEAFF.

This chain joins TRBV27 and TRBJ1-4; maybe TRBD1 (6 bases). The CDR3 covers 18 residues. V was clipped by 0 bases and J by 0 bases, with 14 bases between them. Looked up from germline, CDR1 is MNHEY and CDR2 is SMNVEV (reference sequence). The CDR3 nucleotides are TGTGCCAGCAGTTTATCGGGGACAACCGATGCAACTAATGAAAAACTGTTTTTT. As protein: CASSLSGTTDATNEKLFF.

CDR3 bases: TGTGCCAGCAGTCCCCAGGGGAGCGAGCAGTACTTC. It yields the protein CASSPQGSEQYF. V usage is TRBV6-5 and J usage is TRBJ2-5; a possible D gene is TRBD1 (6 bases). TRBJ2-7 matches the DNA end more closely, so the J call is doubtful. The CDR3 runs 12 residues. The germline CDR1 and CDR2 sequences are MNHEY and SVGAGI.

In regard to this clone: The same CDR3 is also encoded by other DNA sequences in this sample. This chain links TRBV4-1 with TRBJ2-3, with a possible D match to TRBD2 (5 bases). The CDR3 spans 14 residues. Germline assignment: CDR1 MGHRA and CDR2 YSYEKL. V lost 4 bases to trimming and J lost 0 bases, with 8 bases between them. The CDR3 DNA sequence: TGCGCCAGCAGCCGTACGGGGAGCACAGATACGCAGTATTTT. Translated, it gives CASSRTGSTDTQYF.

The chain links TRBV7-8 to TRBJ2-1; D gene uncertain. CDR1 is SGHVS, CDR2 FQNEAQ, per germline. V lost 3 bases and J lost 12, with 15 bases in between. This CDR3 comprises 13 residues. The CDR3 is CASSLGLLVAQFF. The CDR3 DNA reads TGTGCCAGCAGCTTGGGTCTCCTCGTGGCGCAGTTCTTC.

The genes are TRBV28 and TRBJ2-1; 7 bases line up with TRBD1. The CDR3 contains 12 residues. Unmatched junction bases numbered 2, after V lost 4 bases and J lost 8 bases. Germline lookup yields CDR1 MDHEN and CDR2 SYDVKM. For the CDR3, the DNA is TGTGCCAGCAGTTGGACAGGAGATGAGCAGTTCTTC. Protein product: CASSWTGDEQFF.

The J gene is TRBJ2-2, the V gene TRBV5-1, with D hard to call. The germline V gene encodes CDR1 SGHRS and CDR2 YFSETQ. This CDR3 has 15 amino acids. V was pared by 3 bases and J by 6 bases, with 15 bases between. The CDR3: CASSWRLPEAGELFF. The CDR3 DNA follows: TGCGCCAGCAGCTGGCGCTTACCCGAGGCCGGGGAGCTGTTTTTT.

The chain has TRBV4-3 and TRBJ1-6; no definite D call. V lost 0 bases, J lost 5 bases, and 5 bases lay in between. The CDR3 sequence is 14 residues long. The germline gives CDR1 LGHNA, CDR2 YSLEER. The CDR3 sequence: CASSQETNNSPLHF. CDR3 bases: TGCGCCAGCAGCCAAGAGACAAATAATTCACCCCTCCACTTT.